This T cell receptor beta chain was found in a study of blood T cell repertoires in COVID-19 (dated by TCRdb to 2019 to 2021). A note on the overall study: Collaborator samples came from the United States, Italy and Spain and covered acute and convalescent phases of COVID-19. The material from the prospective study consisted of cDNA or gDNA derived from T cells, B-cell-depleted T cells, or PBMCs. The dataset comprised deeply sampled blood TCRbeta repertoires from subjects exposed to, actively infected with, or recovered from COVID-19. A freely available public database, intended as a resource for researchers studying the immune response to SARS-CoV-2, is where the repertoires were released. The samples were drawn from the first 160 participants of the ongoing ImmuneRACE study and from 950 to 1,500 subjects provided by 6 global collaborators. Nearly every sample came with metadata listing a de-identified subject ID, COVID-19 status, age in years and sex. Where HLA class I and class II types were available, the types were taken from metadata supplied by the sample provider, not from assay-based typing. Broader findings and caveats from the paper: The amount of clinical and demographic metadata varied by source and participant and was provided uncurated.

Enrolling through a virtual design, the prospective study's participants ranged in age from roughly 18 to 90 years and lived across some 22 United States geographic areas. To assign participants to cohorts, the prospective study relied on clinical history that participants themselves reported in a screening survey and a study questionnaire. Recovered participants in ImmuneRACE Cohort 3 were defined by two consecutive negative NP/OP PCR tests, clearance by a healthcare professional, or resolution of symptoms. In the prospective study, whole blood, serum and a nasopharyngeal or oropharyngeal swab were collected from each participant by mobile phlebotomists. Participants in the prospective study had the option to provide additional blood draws and questionnaires over a roughly two-month period. Before DNA extraction, prospective study blood samples were shipped either frozen or at room temperature.

This clone was counted only a few times. Its antigen has not been determined. No much larger clone exists at a distance of one base, and base qualities are not known. Taken from cysteine to phenylalanine, the CDR3 has 14 residues. CDR3 DNA only is kept here, 42 bases in frame from base 1. V is pruned by 4 bases and J by 9 bases, leaving 8 bases of the junction without a gene match. As encoded in the germline V gene, CDR1 is SGDLS while CDR2 is YYNGEE. TCRbeta CDR3 regions were amplified from genomic DNA using the immunoSEQ Assay, a bias-controlled multiplex PCR. In the original analysis: Within the assay, amplification of reference gene primers was used to estimate how many nucleated cells each sample contained. Sequence reads were collapsed and filtered to measure the absolute abundance of every unique TCRbeta CDR3 rearrangement. For each sample, productive Simpson clonality was calculated as the square root of Simpson's diversity index over productive rearrangements. TCRdb obtained this table from immuneACCESS and retained in-frame rearrangements with V and J assigned. These tables miss some clones; where compared with another copy, unresolved V genes account for less than half of the shortfall, and the remainder is unexplained. V and J calls and clone size are those listed in that table; D and trimming were worked out from the DNA. This sample is represented by about 310,000 clones; around 89% of them were singletons. Together, the top ten hold 9.5% of the sample.

The source is a woman between 35 and 50 years old who had recovered from COVID-19. Sequenced sample: PBMCs or T cells enriched from blood (not recorded which). The chain couples TRBV9 to TRBJ1-5, with 9 bases matching TRBD1. The DNA sequence reads TGTGCCAGCAGCCTAGAGACAGGGGGAGGGCCCCAGCATTTT. Translated, it gives CASSLETGGGPQHF. The variable domain in full, with residues beyond the CDR3 obtained from the reference TRBV9 and TRBJ1-5 genes, is DSGVTQTPKHLITATGQRVTLRCSPRSGDLSVYWYQQSLDQGLQFLIQYYNGEERAKGNILERFSAQQFPDLHSELNLSSLELGDSALYFCASSLETGGGPQHFGDGTRLSIL.